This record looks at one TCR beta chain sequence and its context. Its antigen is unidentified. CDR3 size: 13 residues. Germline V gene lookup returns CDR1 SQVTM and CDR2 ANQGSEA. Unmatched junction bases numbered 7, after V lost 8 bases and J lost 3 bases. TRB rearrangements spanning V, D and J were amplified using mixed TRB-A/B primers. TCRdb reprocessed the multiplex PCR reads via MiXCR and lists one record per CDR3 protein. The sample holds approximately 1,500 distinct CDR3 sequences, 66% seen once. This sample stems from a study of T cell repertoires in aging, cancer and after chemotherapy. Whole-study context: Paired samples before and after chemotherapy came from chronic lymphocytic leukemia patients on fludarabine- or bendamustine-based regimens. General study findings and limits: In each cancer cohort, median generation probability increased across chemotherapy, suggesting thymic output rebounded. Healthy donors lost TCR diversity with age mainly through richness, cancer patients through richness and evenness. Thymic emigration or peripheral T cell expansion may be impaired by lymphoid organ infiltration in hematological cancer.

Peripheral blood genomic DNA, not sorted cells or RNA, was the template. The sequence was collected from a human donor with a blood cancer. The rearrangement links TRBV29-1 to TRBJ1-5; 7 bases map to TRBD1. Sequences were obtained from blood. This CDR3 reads CSFSQGINQPQHF. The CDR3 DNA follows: TGCAGCTTCTCACAGGGGATCAATCAGCCCCAGCATTTT.